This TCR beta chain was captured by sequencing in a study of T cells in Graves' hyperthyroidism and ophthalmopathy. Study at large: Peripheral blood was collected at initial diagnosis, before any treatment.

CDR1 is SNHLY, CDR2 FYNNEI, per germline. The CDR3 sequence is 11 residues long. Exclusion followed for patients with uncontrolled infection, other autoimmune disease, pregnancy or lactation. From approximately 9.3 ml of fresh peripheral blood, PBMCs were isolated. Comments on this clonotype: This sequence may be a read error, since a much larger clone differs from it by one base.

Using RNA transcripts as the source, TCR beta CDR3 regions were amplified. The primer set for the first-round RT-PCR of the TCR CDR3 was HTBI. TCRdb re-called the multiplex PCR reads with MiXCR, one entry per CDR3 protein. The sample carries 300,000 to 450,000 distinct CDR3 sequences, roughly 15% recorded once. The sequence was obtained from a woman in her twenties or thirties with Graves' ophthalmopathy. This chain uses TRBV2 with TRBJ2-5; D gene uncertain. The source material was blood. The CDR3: CASILEEIQYF. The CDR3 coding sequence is TGTGCCAGCATCCTCGAAGAGATCCAGTACTTC. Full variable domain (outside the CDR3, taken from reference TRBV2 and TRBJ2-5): EPEVTQTPSHQVTQMGQEVILRCVPISNHLYFYWYRQILGQKVEFLVSFYNNEISEKSEIFDDQFSVERPDGSNFTLKIRSTKLEDSAMYFCASILEEIQYFGPGTRLLVL.